This TCR beta chain stems from a study of T cell clonality in common variable immunodeficiency. Notes on the study in general: Links between repertoire features and CVID complications were heterogeneity-limited. What drives increased CVID clonality needs T cell subpopulation sequencing. CVID subjects shared fewer TCRbeta clones than healthy controls did.

Sequencing used immunoSEQ multiplex PCR; TCRdb keeps in-frame clones, though not all of them. The sample was found to contain some 52,000 clones, and every one recurs. In this sample, this clone turned up a few times. Its target is not known. This CDR3 is also generated by other DNA sequences in the sample. This sequence was found in a person aged 18-70 years in good health. Sequencing was performed on peripheral blood mononuclear cells.

The CDR3 loop reads CASSFNRNTEAFF. The DNA read from the CDR3 is TGTGCCAGCAGCTTTAACAGGAACACTGAA. The rearrangement joins TRBV11-2 to TRBJ1-1, with D unclear. With the read ending 3 residues before the CDR3 end, the germline J gene is used to fill in that end. Per the germline V gene, CDR1 is SGHAT and CDR2 is FQNNGV. The CDR3 totals 13 residues. V dropped 3 bases and J dropped 1 base, with 6 bases sitting between them. The entire variable domain, with the rest obtained from reference TRBV11-2 and TRBJ1-1, is as follows: EAGVAQSPRYKIIEKRQSVAFWCNPISGHATLYWYQQILGQGPKLLIQFQNNGVVDDSQLPKDRFSAERLKGVDSTLKIQPAKLEDSAVYLCASSFNRNTEAFFGQGTRLTVV.